This T cell receptor beta chain derives from a study of T-cell reconstitution after alpha-beta-depleted transplantation in children. This clonotype was found many times. CDR1 SGHRS and CDR2 YFSETQ come from the germline V gene. The length of the CDR3 is 15 residues. V shed 0 bases and J 1 base; nucleotides not matched to a gene: 1. Using unique molecular identifiers, the investigators prepared the TCRbeta library. Each CDR3 protein is one row after TCRdb ran MiXCR on the PCR reads. Among roughly 76,000 distinct CDR3 sequences listed, about a tenth were seen once. The material was PBMCs, obtained before TCRalphabeta/CD19-depleted stem cell transplant. The gene calls are TRBV5-1 and TRBJ2-3; 8 nucleotides agree with TRBD2. The origin of this receptor is a boy younger than 18 with acute myeloid leukemia, due to receive a stem cell transplant. The CDR3 region has the DNA TGCGCCAGCAGCTTGGCGGGGGGGGGCACAGATACGCAGTATTTT. Translating gives CASSLAGGGTDTQYF. The variable domain in full, completed from reference TRBV5-1 and TRBJ2-3, reads KAGVTQTPRYLIKTRGQQVTLSCSPISGHRSVSWYQQTPGQGLQFLFEYFSETQRNKGNFPGRFSGRQFSNSRSEMNVSTLELGDSALYLCASSLAGGGTDTQYFGPGTRLTVL.